This T cell receptor (beta chain) was observed in a study of siplizumab effects on memory and regulatory T cells. Study outcomes and limitations: Roughly 80-95% of dividing CD4+ or CD8+ clones were without an attributable naive or memory phenotype.

Clones were sequenced by immunoSEQ multiplex PCR, and TCRdb holds only the in-frame ones, with some missing. The sample has about 50,000 clones, about 93% seen once. Note on this clone: Its antigen is still unknown.

There are 12 residues in the CDR3. Germline V gene data show CDR1 as SGHKS and CDR2 as YYEKEE (reference sequence). The V end was cut by 4 bases, the J end by 6 bases, with 10 bases between. This receptor was obtained from a human donor in good health. The gene calls are TRBV5-5 and TRBJ1-1; the D is unclear. The sequenced sample was CD8+ T cells sorted from blood. This CDR3 is CASSKGGAEAFF. For the CDR3, the DNA is TGTGCCAGCAGCAAAGGTGGGGCTGAAGCTTTCTTT. Looking up the rest from reference TRBV5-5 and TRBJ1-1 gives the full variable domain: DAGVTQSPTHLIKTRGQQVTLRCSPISGHKSVSWYQQVLGQGPQFIFQYYEKEERGRGNFPDRFSARQFPNYSSELNVNALLLGDSALYLCASSKGGAEAFFGQGTRLTVV.